This is a list of T cell receptor beta chains from one sample in a study of blood T cell repertoires in COVID-19. Sequenced by immunoSEQ multiplex PCR; TCRdb stores in-frame clones only, minus some. Here the sample spans about 110,000 clones, more than 70% being singletons. The sequencing sample was made of peripheral blood. The receptor set was obtained from a man between 50 and 59 years old with active or convalescent COVID-19. The CDR3 runs from the conserved cysteine through the conserved F or W. Some rows mark clone size as missing; the rest say once, few, many or name a class of expanded clone.

J,V,size,CDR3
TRBJ2-7,TRBV3-1/TRBV3-2,NA,CASSVARSSYEQYF
TRBJ2-1,TRBV6-5,NA,CASSYSGQGNNEQFF
TRBJ2-2,TRBV7-8,NA,CASSSAAGGPPGELFF
TRBJ1-4,TRBV30,NA,CAWSVWTVNEKLFF
TRBJ2-7,TRBV5-4,NA,CASSFVGGNEQYF
TRBJ1-4,TRBV7-9,NA,CASSYGQGSEKLFF
TRBJ2-7,TRBV18,NA,CASSPPIGANEQYF
TRBJ1-5,TRBV11-3,once,CASSLVWTASNQPQHF
TRBJ1-1,TRBV2,NA,CASKEGTGTEAFF
TRBJ2-3,TRBV5-1,NA,CASSLDLIEADTQYF
TRBJ2-7,TRBV15,NA,CATSRRTGRYEQYF
TRBJ2-1,TRBV6-4,NA,CASSDSGGLASDEQFF
TRBJ2-3,TRBV6-1,NA,CASSEGSGGTDTQYF
TRBJ2-2,TRBV28,NA,CASSLGHHGELFF
TRBJ2-3,TRBV11-2,NA,CASSLSVFTDTQYF
TRBJ1-1,TRBV4-1,NA,CASSPGTGGNTEAFF
TRBJ2-3,TRBV13,NA,CASSLVLDTQYF
TRBJ2-7,TRBV5-1,NA,CASSLGQGHSYEQYF
TRBJ1-1,TRBV15,NA,CATSRGWAGKAEAFF
TRBJ2-1,TRBV10-3,NA,CAISELAGVEQFF
TRBJ2-7,TRBV9,NA,CASSPVLAGVPEQYF
TRBJ2-7,TRBV6-6,NA,CASSYAGAYEQYF
TRBJ1-5,TRBV27,NA,CASSFAGVGNQPQHF
TRBJ1-1,TRBV27,NA,CASSSTFWNTEAFF
TRBJ1-4,TRBV6-5,once,CASRVTGGGNEKLFF
TRBJ1-6,TRBV30,NA,CAWRRVVNSPLHF
TRBJ2-1,TRBV5-3,NA,CARSTPGITVYNEQFF
TRBJ1-6,TRBV28,NA,CASSSPGTVNSPLHF
TRBJ1-5,TRBV19,once,CASKLGQTGNQPQHF
TRBJ1-1,TRBV7-2,NA,CASSLDRDAIAFF
TRBJ2-7,TRBV7-2,NA,CASSLALAGTYEQYF
TRBJ2-3,TRBV19,NA,CASSISGSSTDTQYF
TRBJ2-1,TRBV7-9,NA,CASSWRDLGQFF
TRBJ2-7,TRBV3-1/TRBV3-2,NA,CASSQVTGDYEQYF
TRBJ2-7,TRBV6-5,once,CASGQGESYEQYF
TRBJ2-5,TRBV19,NA,CASRRGQGLETQYF
TRBJ1-1,TRBV7-9,NA,CASSTTQGNTEAFF
TRBJ1-1,TRBV7-2,NA,CASSYSGTEGAFF
TRBJ1-2,TRBV29-1,NA,CSVEEGQGVYGYTF
TRBJ2-3,TRBV27,once,CASSTRHPSTDTQYF
TRBJ2-5,TRBV2,NA,CASQRERETQYF
TRBJ1-6,TRBV5-1,NA,CASSLGRDSPLHF
TRBJ1-5,TRBV24-1,NA,CATSVRGHRQPQHF
TRBJ1-1,TRBV23-1,NA,CASRKQGTMNTEAFF
TRBJ1-4,TRBV6-5,once,CASTIGAEKLFF
TRBJ2-6,TRBV29-1,NA,CSVAGSGANVLTF
TRBJ2-1,TRBV13,NA,CASSSPGTSGRANSYNEQFF
TRBJ1-1,TRBV7-9,NA,CASSLAETQVNTEAFF
TRBJ1-4,TRBV27,NA,CASSPAPGQGNEKLFF
TRBJ2-3,TRBV30,NA,CAWSVKADHTDTQYF
TRBJ1-1,TRBV28,NA,CASSLGGEPGLTEAFF
TRBJ2-5,TRBV11-2,once,CASSFLAFQETQYF
TRBJ2-7,TRBV5-8,NA,CASSLTRGTAHPYEQYF